This T cell receptor (beta chain) appears in the sequencing data of a study of T cell changes during pregnancy in multiple sclerosis. The CDR3 length is 14 residues. Germline loops: CDR1 SEHNR, CDR2 FQNEAQ (reference sequence). V lost 3 bases, J lost 2 bases, and 10 bases lay in between. The assay was immunoSEQ multiplex PCR, and TCRdb's table has in-frame clones only and misses some. Among some 44,000 clones listed, 88% were seen once. The receptor was isolated from a female donor with multiple sclerosis, enrolled in a pregnancy study. The starting material was CD4+ T cells from peripheral blood mononuclear cells, obtained in the second trimester of pregnancy. V gene TRBV7-9 combines with J gene TRBJ2-5; D is perhaps TRBD1 (6 bases). The CDR3 DNA is TGTGCCAGCAGCTTTTTCCAGGGGCAAGAGACCCAGTACTTC. The encoded protein is CASSFFQGQETQYF.